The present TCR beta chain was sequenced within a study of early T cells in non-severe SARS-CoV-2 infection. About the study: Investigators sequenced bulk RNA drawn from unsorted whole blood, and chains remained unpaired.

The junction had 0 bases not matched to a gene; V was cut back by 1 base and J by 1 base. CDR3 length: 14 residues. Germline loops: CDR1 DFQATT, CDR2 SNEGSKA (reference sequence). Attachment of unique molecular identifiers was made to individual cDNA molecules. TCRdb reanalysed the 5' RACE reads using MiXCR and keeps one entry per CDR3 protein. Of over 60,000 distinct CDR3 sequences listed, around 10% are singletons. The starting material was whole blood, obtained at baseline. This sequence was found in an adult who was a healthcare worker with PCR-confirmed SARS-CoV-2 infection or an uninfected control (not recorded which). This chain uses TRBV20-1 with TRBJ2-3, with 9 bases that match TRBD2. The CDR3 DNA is TGCAGTGCTAGAGGACTAGCGGGCACAGATACGCAGTATTTT. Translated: CSARGLAGTDTQYF.